This T cell receptor beta chain was found in a study of T-cell reconstitution after alpha-beta-depleted transplantation in children. Notes on the study in general: Reported findings indicate that, about two months after transplant, alpha-beta T cells came from several hundred expanded clones, which were derived from non-depleted graft cells. A year post-transplant, T-cell counts and diversity derived mostly from newly produced T cells. Surviving recipient T cells and thymic progenitors underlay high day-60 TCRbeta diversity in some patients.

Unique molecular identifiers were incorporated during preparation of the TCRbeta library. TCRdb fed the PCR reads into MiXCR, producing one record per CDR3 protein. The table has approximately 350,000 distinct CDR3 sequences, 15% to 20% seen once. Details on this clonotype: Antigen specificity is unknown.

In germline, CDR1 is SGHKS, CDR2 YYEKEE (reference sequence). V was shortened by 1 base and J by 6 bases, with 11 bases between the two germline ends. This CDR3 contains 14 residues. The sequencing here drew on PBMCs, mostly from graft donor cells, taken 360 days after TCRalphabeta/CD19-depleted stem cell transplant. The chain recombines TRBV5-5 with TRBJ1-5, with D perhaps TRBD1 (6 bases). The clonotype was recovered from a male patient aged 2-15 years who had a stem cell transplant for acute lymphoblastic leukemia, so the T cells may come from the graft donor. The CDR3 reads CASSLQGSSQPQHF. The CDR3 bases are TGTGCCAGCAGCTTGCAGGGGTCCAGTCAGCCCCAGCATTTT.